Listed below are T cell receptor beta chains from one sample, sequenced in a study of CD8 T cells in ankylosing spondylitis. TCRdb re-called the 5' RACE reads through MiXCR, storing one row per CDR3 protein. The sample yields 250,000 to 350,000 distinct CDR3 sequences, roughly 20% seen once. The source material was blood, either unsorted or a sorted T cell fraction (not recorded which). These receptors were obtained from a male donor with ankylosing spondylitis or in good health (not recorded which). Each CDR3 is given with its conserved first and last residue. Fields, in order: V gene, D gene, J gene, clone size, CDR3 protein, CDR3 DNA. D genes are given only for firm matches. Rows may omit the clone size; those that give it use once, few, many or a size class.

TRBV21-1	-	TRBJ1-2	-	CASSNHSRVGYTF	TGTGCCAGCAGCAATCATTCCAGGGTTGGCTACACCTTC
TRBV6-2/TRBV6-3	-	TRBJ2-2	-	CASRSMWVNTGELFF	TGTGCCAGCCGTAGTATGTGGGTGAACACCGGGGAGCTGTTTTTT
TRBV5-1	TRBD2	TRBJ2-3	many	CASSSGTTINTDTQYF	TGCGCCAGCAGCTCCGGGACTACCATAAACACAGATACGCAGTATTTT
TRBV27	-	TRBJ2-5	-	CASSPGQFQETQYF	TGTGCCAGCAGTCCCGGACAGTTCCAAGAGACCCAGTACTTC
TRBV12-3/TRBV12-4	-	TRBJ2-5	many	CASSLSGGRETQYF	TGTGCCAGCAGTTTGTCGGGGGGCCGAGAGACCCAGTACTTC
TRBV29-1	-	TRBJ2-5	few	CSVYRQETQYF	TGCAGCGTATATAGACAAGAGACCCAGTACTTC
TRBV5-1	-	TRBJ2-3	-	CASSYQGTDTQYF	TGCGCCAGCAGCTACCAGGGCACAGATACGCAGTATTTT
TRBV29-1	-	TRBJ2-3	few	CSVGTFYTDTQYF	TGCAGCGTTGGGACATTTTACACAGATACGCAGTATTTT
TRBV3-1	-	TRBJ2-1	few	CASSQDPYNEQFF	TGTGCCAGCAGCCAGGACCCATACAATGAGCAGTTCTTC
TRBV6-6	-	TRBJ2-3	many	CASSLRSPDTQYF	TGTGCCAGCAGTCTCCGATCCCCGGATACGCAGTATTTT
TRBV11-2	-	TRBJ2-2	few	CASSLVESYTGELFF	TGTGCCAGCAGCTTAGTGGAGTCCTACACCGGGGAGCTGTTTTTT
TRBV12-3/TRBV12-4	-	TRBJ2-2	few	CASRSMAGELFF	TGTGCCAGCAGAAGTATGGCCGGGGAGCTGTTTTTT
TRBV11-2	-	TRBJ2-5	-	CASSLDVFRGETQYF	TGTGCCAGCAGCTTAGATGTATTTCGGGGAGAGACCCAGTACTTC
TRBV12-3/TRBV12-4	-	TRBJ2-3	many	CASSATPDTQYF	TGTGCCAGCAGTGCTACCCCAGATACGCAGTATTTT
TRBV12-3/TRBV12-4	-	TRBJ2-3	-	CASRGDEYTQYF	TGTGCCAGCAGGGGGGATGAATATACGCAGTATTTT
TRBV12-3/TRBV12-4	TRBD1	TRBJ1-5	once	CASRVSAGTGISNQPQHF	TGTGCCAGCCGCGTCTCTGCGGGGACAGGGATAAGCAATCAGCCCCAGCATTTT
TRBV20-1	TRBD2	TRBJ2-3	-	CSPGTSGNTDTQYF	TGCAGCCCCGGGACTAGCGGGAACACAGATACGCAGTATTTT
TRBV5-1	TRBD2	TRBJ2-1	many	CASSLLAGGGTNEQFF	TGCGCCAGCAGCTTGTTGGCCGGGGGGGGAACCAATGAGCAGTTCTTC
TRBV11-2	TRBD2	TRBJ2-5	-	CASSPRTSQETQYF	TGTGCCAGCAGCCCACGGACTAGCCAAGAGACCCAGTACTTC
TRBV15	TRBD2	TRBJ2-1	few	CATSRVAGGSGEQFF	TGTGCCACCAGCAGAGTAGCGGGAGGGTCGGGTGAGCAGTTCTTC
TRBV28	-	TRBJ1-4	few	CASSLFLRGGSEKLFF	TGTGCCAGCAGTTTGTTTCTCCGGGGGGGTAGTGAAAAACTGTTTTTT
TRBV5-5	-	TRBJ1-1	few	CASSPNLGRNTEAFF	TGTGCCAGCAGCCCAAATCTGGGCAGGAACACTGAAGCTTTCTTT
TRBV6-1	TRBD1	TRBJ2-3	few	CASSGIRTGMRADTQYF	TGTGCCAGCAGTGGGATCCGGACAGGGATGCGGGCGGATACGCAGTATTTT
TRBV29-1	TRBD1	TRBJ2-1	many	CSGRQGVAEQFF	TGCAGCGGCCGACAGGGGGTCGCTGAGCAGTTCTTC
TRBV28	-	TRBJ2-3	few	CASFQAGPDTQYF	TGTGCCAGCTTTCAGGCGGGGCCAGATACGCAGTATTTT
TRBV20-1	-	TRBJ2-2	-	CSASIVNTGELFF	TGCAGTGCTAGTATAGTAAACACCGGGGAGCTGTTTTTT
TRBV20-1	-	TRBJ1-1	many	CSARALAGNTEAFF	TGCAGTGCTAGAGCGTTGGCGGGGAACACTGAAGCTTTCTTT
TRBV2	TRBD1	TRBJ2-3	few	CASTLRTGSDTQYF	TGTGCCAGCACCCTTCGGACAGGGTCAGATACGCAGTATTTT
TRBV10-3	-	TRBJ2-2	many	CAISEGGRFAGELFF	TGTGCCATCAGTGAGGGGGGTCGGTTCGCCGGGGAGCTGTTTTTT
TRBV5-1	-	TRBJ1-1	few	CASSRDIADTEAFF	TGCGCCAGCAGCCGCGACATAGCGGACACTGAAGCTTTCTTT
TRBV7-8	-	TRBJ2-5	-	CASSLEGREEETQYF	TGTGCCAGCAGCTTAGAGGGCCGAGAGGAAGAGACCCAGTACTTC
TRBV4-1	-	TRBJ2-3	few	CASSQEAATDTQYF	TGCGCCAGCAGCCAAGAGGCGGCTACAGATACGCAGTATTTT
TRBV20-1	TRBD2	TRBJ2-5	few	CSVEERGSQETQYF	TGCAGTGTTGAAGAGCGGGGATCTCAAGAGACCCAGTACTTC
TRBV29-1	-	TRBJ1-2	few	CSVALGDPNYGYTF	TGCAGCGTTGCTTTGGGGGACCCTAACTATGGCTACACCTTC
TRBV7-2	-	TRBJ2-2	-	CASSLSAAGNTGELFF	TGTGCCAGCAGCTTAAGTGCAGCGGGGAACACCGGGGAGCTGTTTTTT
TRBV5-6	-	TRBJ2-3	few	CASSQKTSTDTQYF	TGTGCCAGCAGTCAGAAGACTAGCACAGATACGCAGTATTTT
TRBV20-1	TRBD1	TRBJ1-1	-	CSASRSGGYTEAFF	TGCAGTGCTAGTCGGTCAGGGGGGTACACTGAAGCTTTCTTT
TRBV5-1	TRBD1	TRBJ2-5	-	CASSADRAQETQYF	TGCGCCAGCAGCGCGGACAGGGCTCAAGAGACCCAGTACTTC
TRBV20-1	-	TRBJ1-6	many	CSAGEGNSPLHF	TGCAGTGCTGGAGAGGGGAATTCACCCCTCCACTTT
TRBV3-1	-	TRBJ2-5	few	CASSQAQGGWKTQYF	TGTGCCAGCAGCCAAGCTCAGGGTGGCTGGAAGACCCAGTACTTC
TRBV5-1	-	TRBJ2-3	-	CASSLVWTDSTDTQYF	TGCGCCAGCAGCTTGGTTTGGACGGACAGCACAGATACGCAGTATTTT
TRBV12-3/TRBV12-4	TRBD1	TRBJ2-1	many	CASSPGGPYNEQFF	TGTGCCAGCAGTCCAGGGGGCCCCTACAATGAGCAGTTCTTC
TRBV11-2	TRBD2	TRBJ2-1	-	CASSFGAGALDEQFF	TGTGCCAGCAGCTTTGGGGCGGGAGCTTTGGATGAGCAGTTCTTC
TRBV21-1	-	TRBJ2-5	-	CATSTGKVQETQYF	TGTGCCACTTCGACAGGGAAGGTCCAAGAGACCCAGTACTTC
TRBV3-1	TRBD1	TRBJ1-1	once	CASSQLRGLEAFF	TGTGCCAGCAGCCAATTAAGGGGGCTCGAAGCTTTCTTT
TRBV19	-	TRBJ2-2	few	CASSEVWGTTGELFF	TGTGCCAGTAGTGAAGTTTGGGGGACCACCGGGGAGCTGTTTTTT
TRBV5-4	-	TRBJ2-3	many	CASSSQRDSADTQYF	TGTGCCAGCTCATCCCAGAGGGACTCTGCAGATACGCAGTATTTT
TRBV28	TRBD2	TRBJ2-3	-	CASSILAGGRDTQYF	TGTGCCAGCAGCATACTAGCGGGAGGGCGAGATACGCAGTATTTT
TRBV7-3	-	TRBJ1-1	-	CASSSRPNTEAFF	TGTGCCAGCAGCTCACGACCGAACACTGAAGCTTTCTTT
TRBV5-6	TRBD1	TRBJ2-1	-	CASSLRQGSNEQFF	TGTGCCAGCAGCTTGAGACAGGGGTCGAATGAGCAGTTCTTC
TRBV10-3	-	TRBJ2-3	many	CAISESGSADTQYF	TGTGCCATCAGTGAGTCGGGGAGTGCAGATACGCAGTATTTT
TRBV3-1	TRBD1	TRBJ2-1	many	CASSRGTGSNEQFF	TGTGCCAGCAGCCGCGGGACAGGGTCCAATGAGCAGTTCTTC
TRBV3-1	-	TRBJ1-5	-	CASSPLTLGQPQHF	TGTGCCAGCAGCCCCCTTACCCTCGGTCAGCCCCAGCATTTT
TRBV5-1	-	TRBJ2-5	few	CASSLGGIRGRETQYF	TGCGCCAGCAGCTTGGGAGGGATTCGAGGGAGAGAGACCCAGTACTTC
TRBV27	TRBD2	TRBJ2-1	-	CASSFSTSGGYNEQFF	TGTGCCAGCAGTTTTTCAACTAGCGGGGGGTACAATGAGCAGTTCTTC